Each of the 13 T cell receptor beta chains below was sequenced from the same sample in a study of T cells in Graves' hyperthyroidism and ophthalmopathy. RNA transcripts were the template for amplifying TCR beta CDR3 regions. Primed by the HTBI set, a first-round RT-PCR was run on the TCR CDR3. From the multiplex PCR reads, TCRdb called clonotypes with MiXCR, one entry per CDR3 protein. The sample includes roughly 560,000 distinct CDR3 sequences, roughly 14% of them seen just once. The sample consisted of blood. Every receptor here comes from a woman between 40 and 50 years old with Graves' ophthalmopathy.

This clonotype was seen many times. The rearrangement uses TRBV20-1 and TRBJ1-5, with D unresolved. Trimming shortened V by 6 bases and J by 2 bases, and 8 bases separated the two germline ends. The CDR3 is made up of 12 amino acids. Germline CDR1 is DFQATT and CDR2 is SNEGSKA (reference sequence). CDR3 in amino acids: CSAGGGNQPQHF. As DNA, the CDR3 is TGCAGTGCCGGCGGCGGCAATCAGCCCCAGCATTTT.

The sample holds many counts of this clonotype. This chain connects TRBV6-2 or TRBV6-3 to TRBJ2-7, with D tentatively TRBD1 or TRBD2 (5 bases each). The CDR3 runs to 12 residues. V was pared by 10 bases and J by 2 bases, with 12 bases between. The V gene's germline CDR1 is MNHEY and CDR2 SVGEGT. The CDR3 DNA reads as TGTGCCACAAGGGACCCGCCCTACGAGCAGTACTTC. Translation gives CATRDPPYEQYF.

This clonotype was recorded at least ten times. The chain couples TRBV5-1 to TRBJ2-7; a possible D gene is TRBD1 (6 bases). Germline V gives CDR1 SGHRS, CDR2 YFSETQ. Trimming removed 4 bases from V and 3 bases from J, with 14 bases in between. CDR3 length: 14 residues. As DNA, the CDR3 is TGCGCCAGCAGCGCCAGGACAGCTAACTACGAGCAGTACTTC. Its translation is CASSARTANYEQYF.

This clonotype has at least ten counts. CDR3 nucleotides: TGCAGCGTTGGAATTCAGGACAGGGGTGGCTACACCTTC. Translation gives CSVGIQDRGGYTF. The chain has TRBV29-1 and TRBJ1-2; 9 nucleotides line up with TRBD1. Germline V gives CDR1 SQVTM, CDR2 ANQGSEA. The V segment lost 4 bases and the J segment 7 bases; nucleotides outside the gene matches: 7. The CDR3 consists of 13 residues.

The table lists this clonotype with many counts. The chain couples TRBV5-1 to TRBJ2-7; D might be TRBD1 (6 bases). This CDR3 comprises 12 residues. The germline V gene encodes CDR1 SGHRS and CDR2 YFSETQ. V was clipped by 0 bases and J by 12 bases, with 13 bases between them. This CDR3 reads CASSLEGGGLYF. The CDR3 nucleotides are TGCGCCAGCAGCTTGGAAGGGGGTGGTCTGTACTTC.

In its sample, this clonotype was seen many times. The chain recombines TRBV11-2 with TRBJ1-1, with unresolved D. Germline loops: CDR1 SGHAT, CDR2 FQNNGV. V lost 4 bases and J 0 bases, leaving 15 bases between the germline ends. CDR3 length: 16 amino acids. CDR3 loop: CASSSLGQQLNTEAFF. The CDR3 bases are TGTGCCAGCAGCTCACTAGGGCAACAGTTGAACACTGAAGCTTTCTTT.

This clonotype was recorded at least ten times. This rearrangement joins TRBV20-1 to TRBJ2-7, with TRBD2 as a possible D gene (6 bases). Trimming took 5 bases from V and 6 from J, leaving 14 bases between them. The CDR3 length is 12 residues. Germline loops: CDR1 DFQATT, CDR2 SNEGSKA (reference sequence). CDR3 sequence reads: CSAGGSGIEQYF. The CDR3 region has the DNA TGCAGTGCTGGGGGGAGCGGAATCGAGCAGTACTTC.

This clonotype was seen a handful of times. This chain links TRBV7-2 with TRBJ1-6; unclear D gene. The germline V gene has CDR1 SGHTA and CDR2 FQGNSA. The CDR3 sequence is 15 residues long. V was cut by 1 base and J by 4 bases, with 8 bases left in between. The DNA of the CDR3 is TGTGCCAGCAGCTTAGGGGCCACTTATAATTCACCCCTCCACTTT. Translation: CASSLGATYNSPLHF.

This clonotype was recorded many times. The chain employs TRBV28 and TRBJ2-5; no firm D call. The length of the CDR3 is 12 residues. Trimming took 3 bases from V and 5 from J, leaving 7 bases between them. The germline CDR1 and CDR2 sequences are MDHEN and SYDVKM. CDR3 residues: CASSFSWETQYF. The CDR3 DNA sequence: TGTGCCAGCAGTTTTAGCTGGGAGACCCAGTACTTC.

This clonotype was counted many times. Possible read error: a much larger clone is one base away. The chain couples TRBV28 to TRBJ2-7, with D maybe TRBD2 (5 bases). The germline gives CDR1 MDHEN, CDR2 SYDVKM. Trimming shortened V by 2 bases and J by 3 bases, and 8 bases separated the two germline ends. The CDR3 loop spans 13 amino acids. CDR3 loop: CASSLPGNYEQYF. The CDR3 region has the DNA TGTGCCAGCAGTTTACCGGGGAACTACGAGCAGTACTTC.

This clonotype occurred many times. The genes are TRBV28 and TRBJ2-7; 9 bases match TRBD2. This CDR3 contains 16 residues. The trim removed 6 bases at V and 2 bases at J, leaving 11 bases unmatched. CDR1 MDHEN and CDR2 SYDVKM come from the germline V gene. CDR3 in DNA: TGTGCCAGCAGCAACTATCAAGCGGGAGGCGCCTACGAGCAGTACTTC. It encodes CASSNYQAGGAYEQYF.

V is TRBV29-1 and J is TRBJ2-5; no clear D. This CDR3 comprises 10 residues. Germline V gene lookup returns CDR1 SQVTM and CDR2 ANQGSEA. The V gene lost 8 bases and the J gene lost 5 bases, with 9 bases spanning the gap. CDR3 residues: CSFEVETQYF. CDR3 bases: TGCAGCTTCGAAGTGGAGACCCAGTACTTC.

This clonotype was recorded many times. The chain links TRBV15 to TRBJ1-1; D ambiguous. The CDR3 extends over 15 amino acids. V dropped 0 bases and J dropped 1 base, with 9 bases sitting between them. The germline gives CDR1 LNHNV, CDR2 YYDKDF (reference sequence). CDR3 nucleotide sequence: TGTGCCACCAGCAGAGATTTGTGGGGGAACACTGAAGCTTTCTTT. Protein: CATSRDLWGNTEAFF.